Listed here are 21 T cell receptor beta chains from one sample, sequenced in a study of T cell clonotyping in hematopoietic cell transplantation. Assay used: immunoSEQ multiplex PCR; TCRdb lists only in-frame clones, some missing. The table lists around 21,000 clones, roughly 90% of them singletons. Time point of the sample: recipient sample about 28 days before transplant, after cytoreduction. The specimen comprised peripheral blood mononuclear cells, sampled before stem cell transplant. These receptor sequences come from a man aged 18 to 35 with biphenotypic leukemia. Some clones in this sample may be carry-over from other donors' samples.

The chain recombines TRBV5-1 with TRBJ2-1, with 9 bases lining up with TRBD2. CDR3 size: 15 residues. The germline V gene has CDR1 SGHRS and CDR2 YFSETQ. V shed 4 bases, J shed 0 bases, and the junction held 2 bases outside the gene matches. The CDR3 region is CASSVSGSSYNEQFF. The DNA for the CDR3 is TGCGCCAGCAGCGTTAGCGGGAGCTCCTACAATGAGCAGTTCTTC.

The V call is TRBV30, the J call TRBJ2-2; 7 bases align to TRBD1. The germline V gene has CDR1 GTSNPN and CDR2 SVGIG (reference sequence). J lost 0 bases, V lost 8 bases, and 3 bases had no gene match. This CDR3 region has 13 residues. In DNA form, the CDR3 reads TGTGCCCGGGACAGCACGAACACCGGGGAGCTGTTTTTT. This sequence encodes CARDSTNTGELFF.

As DNA, the CDR3 is TGTGCCAGCAGTGAATGGGGGGGCTTCGACTATGGCTACACCTTC. Translating gives CASSEWGGFDYGYTF. This rearrangement joins TRBV6-1 to TRBJ1-2; weak D call: TRBD1 (6 bases). There are 15 residues in the CDR3. CDR1 and CDR2 from the germline V gene are MNHNS and SASEGT. The germline V and J ends were trimmed by 2 bases and 3 bases, with 13 bases remaining between them.

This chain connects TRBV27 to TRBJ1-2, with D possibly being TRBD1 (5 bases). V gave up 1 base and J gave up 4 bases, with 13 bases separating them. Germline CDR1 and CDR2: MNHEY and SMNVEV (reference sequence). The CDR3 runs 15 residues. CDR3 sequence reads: CASSLFPGGSYGYTF. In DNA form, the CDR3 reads TGTGCCAGCAGTTTATTCCCGGGGGGGAGCTATGGCTACACCTTC.

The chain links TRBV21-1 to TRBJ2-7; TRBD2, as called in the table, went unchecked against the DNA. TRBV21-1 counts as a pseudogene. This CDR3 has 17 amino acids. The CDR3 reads CASSNKKIAGISYEQYF. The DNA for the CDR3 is TGTGCCAGCAGCAACAAGAAGATAGCGGGCATCTCCTACGAGCAGTACTTC.

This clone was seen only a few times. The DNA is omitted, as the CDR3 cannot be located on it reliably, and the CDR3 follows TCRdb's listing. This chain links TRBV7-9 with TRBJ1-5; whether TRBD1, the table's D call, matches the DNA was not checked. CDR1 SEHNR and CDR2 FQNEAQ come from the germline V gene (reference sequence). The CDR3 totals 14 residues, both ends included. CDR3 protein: CASSSGSGPGPSIF.

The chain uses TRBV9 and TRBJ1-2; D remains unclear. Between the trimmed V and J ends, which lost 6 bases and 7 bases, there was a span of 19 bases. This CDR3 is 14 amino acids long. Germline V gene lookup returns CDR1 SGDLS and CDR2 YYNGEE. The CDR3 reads CASKGYSTAGGYTF. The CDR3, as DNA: TGTGCCAGCAAAGGGTATTCCACGGCGGGTGGCTACACCTTC.

This chain's CDR3 is CSVDRQSTGTYGYTF. The DNA of the CDR3 is TGCAGCGTTGACAGGCAGAGCACGGGTACCTATGGCTACACCTTC. This chain connects TRBV29-1 to TRBJ1-2; D ambiguous. V was trimmed by 3 bases and J by 4 bases, leaving 18 bases between them. Germline V gives CDR1 SQVTM, CDR2 ANQGSEA. The CDR3 length is 15 residues.

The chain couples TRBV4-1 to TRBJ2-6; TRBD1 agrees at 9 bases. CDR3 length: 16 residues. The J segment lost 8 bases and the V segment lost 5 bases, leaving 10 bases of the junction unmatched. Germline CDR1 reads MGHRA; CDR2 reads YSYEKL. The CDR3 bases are TGCGCCAGCAGCACCCCCGGGACAGGGTCTACCAACGTCCTGACTTTC. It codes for CASSTPGTGSTNVLTF.

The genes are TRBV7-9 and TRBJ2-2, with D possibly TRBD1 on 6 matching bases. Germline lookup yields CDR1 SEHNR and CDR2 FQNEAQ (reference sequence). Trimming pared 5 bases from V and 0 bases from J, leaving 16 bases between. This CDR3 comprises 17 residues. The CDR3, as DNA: TGTGCCAGCAGCCCATCTTTACGGACAGCGAACACCGGGGAGCTGTTTTTT. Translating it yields CASSPSLRTANTGELFF.

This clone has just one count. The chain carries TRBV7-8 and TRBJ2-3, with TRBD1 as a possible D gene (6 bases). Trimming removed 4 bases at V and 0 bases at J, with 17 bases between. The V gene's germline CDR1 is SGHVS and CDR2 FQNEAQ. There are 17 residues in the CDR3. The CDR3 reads CASSSTPDRTSTDTQYF. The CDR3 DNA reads TGTGCCAGCAGCTCAACCCCCGACAGGACTAGCACAGATACGCAGTATTTT.

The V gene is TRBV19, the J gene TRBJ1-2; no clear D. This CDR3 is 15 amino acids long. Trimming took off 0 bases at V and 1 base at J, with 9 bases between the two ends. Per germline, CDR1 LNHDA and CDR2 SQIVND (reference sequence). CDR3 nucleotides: TGTGCCAGTAGTATAGAGTCCCGGAATAACTATGGCTACACCTTC. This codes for CASSIESRNNYGYTF. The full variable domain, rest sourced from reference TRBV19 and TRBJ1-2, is DGGITQSPKYLFRKEGQNVTLSCEQNLNHDAMYWYRQDPGQGLRLIYYSQIVNDFQKGDIAEGYSVSREKKESFPLTVTSAQKNPTAFYLCASSIESRNNYGYTFGSGTRLTVV.

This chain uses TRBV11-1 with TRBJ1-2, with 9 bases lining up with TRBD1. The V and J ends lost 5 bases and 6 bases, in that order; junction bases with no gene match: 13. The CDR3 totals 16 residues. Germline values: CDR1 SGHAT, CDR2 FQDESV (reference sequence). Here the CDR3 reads CASSPHRGQTIHGYTF. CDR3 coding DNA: TGTGCCAGCAGCCCGCACAGGGGGCAGACGATTCATGGCTACACCTTC.

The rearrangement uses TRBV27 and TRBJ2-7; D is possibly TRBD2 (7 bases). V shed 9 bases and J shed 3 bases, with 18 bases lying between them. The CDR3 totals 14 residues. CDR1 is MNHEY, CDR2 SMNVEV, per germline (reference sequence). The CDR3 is CASSGEGGVYEQYF. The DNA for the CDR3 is TGTGCCAGTTCTGGGGAGGGGGGTGTCTACGAGCAGTACTTC.

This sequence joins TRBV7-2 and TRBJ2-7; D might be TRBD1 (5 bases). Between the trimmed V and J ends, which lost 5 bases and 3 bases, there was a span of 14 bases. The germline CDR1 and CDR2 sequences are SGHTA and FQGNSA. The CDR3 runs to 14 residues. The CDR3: CASSQWLGDYEQYF. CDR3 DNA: TGTGCCAGCAGCCAGTGGCTAGGGGACTACGAGCAGTACTTC.

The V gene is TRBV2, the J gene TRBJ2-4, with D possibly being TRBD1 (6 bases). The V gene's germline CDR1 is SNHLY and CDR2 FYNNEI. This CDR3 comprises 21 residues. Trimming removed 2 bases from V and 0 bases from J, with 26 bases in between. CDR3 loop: CASSEWWTAQEENLAKNIQYF. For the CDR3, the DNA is TGTGCCAGCAGTGAATGGTGGACAGCCCAGGAGGAGAACCTAGCCAAAAACATTCAGTACTTC.

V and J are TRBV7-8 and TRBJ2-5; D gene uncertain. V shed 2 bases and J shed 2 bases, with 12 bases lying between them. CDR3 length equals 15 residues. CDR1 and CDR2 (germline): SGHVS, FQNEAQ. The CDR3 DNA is TGTGCCAGCAGCTTAACTATAGGCACACAAGAGACCCAGTACTTC. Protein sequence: CASSLTIGTQETQYF.

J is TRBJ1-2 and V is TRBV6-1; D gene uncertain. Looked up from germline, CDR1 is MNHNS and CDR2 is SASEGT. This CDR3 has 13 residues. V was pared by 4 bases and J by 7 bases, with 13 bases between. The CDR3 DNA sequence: TGTGCCAGCAGTGGTGGCAGCTTTAGTGGCTACACCTTC. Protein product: CASSGGSFSGYTF.

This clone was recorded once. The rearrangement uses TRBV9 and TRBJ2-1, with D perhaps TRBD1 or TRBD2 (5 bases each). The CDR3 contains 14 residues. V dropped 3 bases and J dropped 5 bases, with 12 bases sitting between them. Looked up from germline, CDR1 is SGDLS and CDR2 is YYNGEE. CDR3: CASSDGTTNNEQFF. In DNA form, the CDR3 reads TGTGCCAGCAGCGACGGGACCACTAACAATGAGCAGTTCTTC.

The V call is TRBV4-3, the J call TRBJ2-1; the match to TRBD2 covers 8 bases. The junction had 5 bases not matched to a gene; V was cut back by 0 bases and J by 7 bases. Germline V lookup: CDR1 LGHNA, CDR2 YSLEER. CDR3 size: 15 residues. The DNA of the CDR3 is TGCGCCAGCAGCCAAGATTTTCGGGGGGGGAATGAGCAGTTCTTC. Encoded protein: CASSQDFRGGNEQFF.

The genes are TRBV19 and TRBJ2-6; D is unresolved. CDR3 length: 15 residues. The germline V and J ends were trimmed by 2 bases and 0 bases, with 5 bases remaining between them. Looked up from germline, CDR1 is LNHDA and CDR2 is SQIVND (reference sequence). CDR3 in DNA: TGTGCCAGTAGTATATCCTCCTCTGGGGCCAACGTCCTGACTTTC. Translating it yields CASSISSSGANVLTF.